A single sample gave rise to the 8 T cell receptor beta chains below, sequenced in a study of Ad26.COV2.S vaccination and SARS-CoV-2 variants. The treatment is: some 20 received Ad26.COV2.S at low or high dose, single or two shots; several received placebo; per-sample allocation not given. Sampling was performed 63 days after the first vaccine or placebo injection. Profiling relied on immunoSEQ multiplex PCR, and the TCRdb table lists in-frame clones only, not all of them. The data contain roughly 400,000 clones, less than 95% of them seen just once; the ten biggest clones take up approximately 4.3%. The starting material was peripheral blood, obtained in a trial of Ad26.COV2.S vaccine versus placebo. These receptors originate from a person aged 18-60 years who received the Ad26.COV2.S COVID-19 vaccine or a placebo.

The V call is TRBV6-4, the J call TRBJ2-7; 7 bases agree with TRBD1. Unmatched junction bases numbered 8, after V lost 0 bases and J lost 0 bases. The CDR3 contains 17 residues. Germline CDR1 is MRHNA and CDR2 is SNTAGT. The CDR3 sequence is CASSDSYRGPSSYEQYF. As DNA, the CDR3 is TGTGCCAGCAGTGACTCGTACAGGGGCCCCAGCTCCTACGAGCAGTACTTC.

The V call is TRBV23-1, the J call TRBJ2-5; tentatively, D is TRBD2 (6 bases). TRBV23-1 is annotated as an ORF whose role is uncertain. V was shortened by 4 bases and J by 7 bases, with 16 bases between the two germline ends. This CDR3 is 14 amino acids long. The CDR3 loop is CASSRGGGCGTQYF. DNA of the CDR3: TGCGCCAGCAGTCGAGGCGGAGGGTGCGGGACCCAGTACTTC.

The CDR3 spells CASSLASGLANEQYF. The CDR3 DNA follows: TGTGCCAGCAGCTTAGCCTCGGGACTAGCTAACGAGCAGTACTTC. The J gene is TRBJ2-7, the V gene TRBV7-8; TRBD2 matches at 9 bases. The length of the CDR3 is 15 residues. After removal of 0 bases from V and 5 bases from J, the junction contained 5 bases not matched to a gene. Germline-derived CDR1 and CDR2 are SGHVS and FQNEAQ.

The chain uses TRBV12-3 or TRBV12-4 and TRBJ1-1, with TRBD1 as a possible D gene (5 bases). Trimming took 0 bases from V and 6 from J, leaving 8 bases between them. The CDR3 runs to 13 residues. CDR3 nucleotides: TGTGCCAGCAGTTTAGCGCAGGGATCTGAAGCTTTCTTT. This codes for CASSLAQGSEAFF.

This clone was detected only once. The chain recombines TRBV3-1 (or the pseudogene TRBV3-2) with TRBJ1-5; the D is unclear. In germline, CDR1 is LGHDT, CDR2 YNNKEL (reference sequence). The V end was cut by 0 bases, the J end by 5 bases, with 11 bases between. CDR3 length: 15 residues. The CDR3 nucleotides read TGTGCCAGCAGCCAAGATGGGAGGAGGGATCAGCCCCAGCATTTT. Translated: CASSQDGRRDQPQHF.

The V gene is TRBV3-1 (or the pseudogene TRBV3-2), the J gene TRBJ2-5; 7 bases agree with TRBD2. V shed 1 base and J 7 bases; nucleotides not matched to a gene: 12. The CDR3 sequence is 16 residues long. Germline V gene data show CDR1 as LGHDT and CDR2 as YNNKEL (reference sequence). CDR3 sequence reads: CASSQVPGRVKGTQYF. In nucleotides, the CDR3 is TGTGCCAGCAGCCAAGTTCCAGGGAGGGTGAAAGGGACCCAGTACTTC.

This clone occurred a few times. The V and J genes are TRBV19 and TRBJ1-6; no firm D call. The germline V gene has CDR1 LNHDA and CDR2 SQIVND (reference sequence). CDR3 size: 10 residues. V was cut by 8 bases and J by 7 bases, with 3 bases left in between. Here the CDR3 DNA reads TGTGCCAGTCGGAATTCACCCCTCCACTTT. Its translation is CASRNSPLHF.

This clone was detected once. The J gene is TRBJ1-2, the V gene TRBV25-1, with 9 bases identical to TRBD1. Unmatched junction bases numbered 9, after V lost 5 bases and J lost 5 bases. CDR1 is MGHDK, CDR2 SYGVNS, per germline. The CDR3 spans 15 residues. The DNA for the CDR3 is TGTGCCAGCAGTCCTGGGACAGGGTTCCATTATGGCTACACCTTC. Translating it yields CASSPGTGFHYGYTF.